Presented here are 10 T cell receptor beta chains from one specimen sequenced in a study of patients and donors after allogeneic stem cell transplantation. TCRdb passed the RT-PCR reads through MiXCR, listing each CDR3 protein once. The profile covers about a million distinct CDR3 sequences, with more than 15% appearing a single time and roughly 6% taken by the ten largest. The source material was blood, either unsorted or a sorted T cell fraction (not recorded which). The source is a human donor who was either an allogeneic HSCT recipient or a stem cell or donor lymphocyte infusion donor (not recorded which). It is not recorded whose cells these are; they may come from a transplant donor.

This chain joins TRBV21-1 and TRBJ2-7; the D call of TRBD1 is as the table states it, not checked on the DNA. TRBV21-1 is labeled a pseudogene. The CDR3 consists of 15 residues. Here the CDR3 DNA reads TGTGCCAGCAGCAAAGAAAAGACAGGGGTCTACGAGCAGTACTTC. Its protein is CASSKEKTGVYEQYF.

This clonotype was seen a few times. The chain couples TRBV24-1 to TRBJ1-5; D might be TRBD1 (5 bases). Germline assignment: CDR1 KGHDR and CDR2 SFDVKD. The CDR3 spans 14 residues. Between the trimmed V and J ends, which lost 2 bases and 7 bases, there was a span of 11 bases. For the CDR3, the DNA is TGTGCCACCAGTGATTCGAGGGGACGGCAGCCCCAGCATTTT. Translated, it gives CATSDSRGRQPQHF.

This clonotype came up a few times. The chain is built from TRBV24-1 and TRBJ1-3, with a weak D call TRBD1 (5 bases). The V end was cut by 4 bases, the J end by 5 bases, with 14 bases between. The CDR3 loop spans 15 amino acids. The V gene's germline CDR1 is KGHDR and CDR2 SFDVKD. Here the CDR3 reads CATSDAGRNRNTIYF. CDR3 bases: TGTGCCACCAGTGACGCGGGACGTAACCGAAACACCATATATTTT.

This rearrangement joins TRBV20-1 to TRBJ1-1, with D uncertain. V lost 3 bases, J lost 1 base, and 12 bases lay in between. Germline V gives CDR1 DFQATT, CDR2 SNEGSKA (reference sequence). This CDR3 region has 14 residues. Written as DNA, the CDR3 is TGCAGTGCTAGGAGGTTGGGCACGAACACTGAAGCTTTCTTT. Translated, it gives CSARRLGTNTEAFF.

This clonotype was found many times. The rearrangement joins TRBV5-1 to TRBJ2-1, with TRBD2 matching 12 bases. Germline V gene data show CDR1 as SGHRS and CDR2 as YFSETQ. The CDR3 is 15 amino acids. With V trimmed by 5 bases and J by 6 bases, 6 bases remained unmatched. The CDR3 here is CASRLAGGQSNEQFF. The CDR3 DNA sequence: TGCGCCAGCAGGCTAGCGGGAGGGCAAAGCAATGAGCAGTTCTTC.

The chain couples TRBV28 to TRBJ2-4, with 7 bases lining up with TRBD2. After removal of 5 bases from V and 0 bases from J, the junction contained 7 bases not matched to a gene. This CDR3 spans 16 amino acids. Germline-derived CDR1 and CDR2 are MDHEN and SYDVKM. The CDR3 is CASSRPGGEAKNIQYF. CDR3 coding DNA: TGTGCCAGCAGTCGACCGGGGGGAGAAGCCAAAAACATTCAGTACTTC.

V usage is TRBV10-3 and J usage is TRBJ2-5; D unresolved. Trimming cost V 2 bases and J 4 bases, with 11 bases left between them. Germline assignment: CDR1 ENHRY and CDR2 SYGVKD. The CDR3 runs 14 residues. The CDR3 DNA reads TGTGCCATCAGTGAGCGACACGGAATAGAGACCCAGTACTTC. Translated: CAISERHGIETQYF.

This chain links TRBV14 with TRBJ1-2; a possible D gene is TRBD1 (5 bases). V lost 1 base and J 0 bases, leaving 9 bases between the germline ends. Germline CDR1 SGHDN, CDR2 FVKESK. The CDR3 spans 15 residues. CDR3 nucleotide sequence: TGTGCCAGCAGCCAAGCCGGAGGGGCTAACTATGGCTACACCTTC. It translates to CASSQAGGANYGYTF. Complete variable domain (other parts from reference TRBV14 and TRBJ1-2): EAGVTQFPSHSVIEKGQTVTLRCDPISGHDNLYWYRRVMGKEIKFLLHFVKESKQDESGMPNNRFLAERTGGTYSTLKVQPAELEDSGVYFCASSQAGGANYGYTFGSGTRLTVV.

The chain carries TRBV5-1 and TRBJ2-7; the match to TRBD2 covers 8 bases. Germline V gives CDR1 SGHRS, CDR2 YFSETQ. The CDR3 is 15 residues long. Losses at the gene ends were 8 bases for V and 5 bases for J; bases not matched to a gene: 15. CDR3 DNA: TGCGCCAGTGGTTTTGTGGGTATAGCGGGAAACGAGCAGTACTTC. Amino acid sequence: CASGFVGIAGNEQYF.

This clonotype was counted a single time. V usage is TRBV27 and J usage is TRBJ1-5; weak D call: TRBD1 (6 bases). The V end lost 7 bases, the J end lost 9 bases, and 19 bases lay between the germline ends. CDR1 and CDR2 (germline): MNHEY, SMNVEV (reference sequence). CDR3 length: 14 residues. This CDR3 is CASTLRRGKPPQHF. The CDR3 bases are TGTGCCAGCACTCTCCGTAGGGGGAAGCCGCCCCAGCATTTT.